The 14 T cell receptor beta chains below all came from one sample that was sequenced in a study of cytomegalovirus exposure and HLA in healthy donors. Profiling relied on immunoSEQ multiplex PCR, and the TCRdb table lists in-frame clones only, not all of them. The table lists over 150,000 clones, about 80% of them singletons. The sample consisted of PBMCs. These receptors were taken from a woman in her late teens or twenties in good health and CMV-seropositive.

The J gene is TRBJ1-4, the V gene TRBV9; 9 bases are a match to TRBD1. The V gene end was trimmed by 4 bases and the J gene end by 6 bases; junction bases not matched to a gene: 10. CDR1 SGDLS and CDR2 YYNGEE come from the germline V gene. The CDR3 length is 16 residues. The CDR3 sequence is CASSQGGGQGYEKLFF. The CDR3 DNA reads TGTGCCAGCAGCCAAGGTGGGGGACAGGGATATGAAAAACTGTTTTTT.

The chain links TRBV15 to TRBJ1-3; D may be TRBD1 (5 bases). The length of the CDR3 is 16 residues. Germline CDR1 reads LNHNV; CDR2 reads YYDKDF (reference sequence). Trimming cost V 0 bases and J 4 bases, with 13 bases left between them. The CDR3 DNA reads TGTGCCACCAGCAGAGATTCGGCCGGGGGAGGAAACACCATATATTTT. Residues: CATSRDSAGGGNTIYF. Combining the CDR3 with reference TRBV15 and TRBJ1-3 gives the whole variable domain DAMVIQNPRYQVTQFGKPVTLSCSQTLNHNVMYWYQQKSSQAPKLLFHYYDKDFNNEADTPDNFQSRRPNTSFCFLDIRSPGLGDTAMYLCATSRDSAGGGNTIYFGEGSWLTVV.

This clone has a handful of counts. This CDR3 reads CASSRPTKTYGYTF. CDR3 DNA: TGTGCCAGCAGCAGACCGACAAAGACCTATGGCTACACCTTC. The chain couples TRBV5-6 to TRBJ1-2; D unresolved. The germline V and J ends were trimmed by 4 bases and 4 bases, with 14 bases remaining between them. The CDR3 has 14 amino acids. Germline lookup yields CDR1 SGHDT and CDR2 YYEEEE.

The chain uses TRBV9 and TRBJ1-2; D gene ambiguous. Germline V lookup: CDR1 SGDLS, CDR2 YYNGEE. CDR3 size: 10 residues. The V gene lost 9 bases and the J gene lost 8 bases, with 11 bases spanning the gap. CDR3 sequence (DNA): TGTGCCACCCGGGTTGCGGGCTACACCTTC. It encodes CATRVAGYTF.

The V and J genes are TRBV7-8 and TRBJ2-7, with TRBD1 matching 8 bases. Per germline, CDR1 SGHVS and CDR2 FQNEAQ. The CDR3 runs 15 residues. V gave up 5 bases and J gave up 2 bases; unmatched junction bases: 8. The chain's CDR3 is CASSEQGGLPYEQYF. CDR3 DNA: TGTGCCAGCAGCGAACAGGGGGGCCTTCCCTACGAGCAGTACTTC.

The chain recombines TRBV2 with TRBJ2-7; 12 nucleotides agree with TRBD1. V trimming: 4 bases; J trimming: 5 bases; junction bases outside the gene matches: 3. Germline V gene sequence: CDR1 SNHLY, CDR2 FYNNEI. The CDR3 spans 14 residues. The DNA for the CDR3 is TGTGCCAGCAGTGGGGACAGGGGGCGACACGAGCAGTACTTC. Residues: CASSGDRGRHEQYF.

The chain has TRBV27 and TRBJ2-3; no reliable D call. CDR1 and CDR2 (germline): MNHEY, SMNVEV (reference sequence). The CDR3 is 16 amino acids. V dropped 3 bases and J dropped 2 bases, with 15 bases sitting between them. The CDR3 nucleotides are TGTGCCAGCAGTTTCAGTCCTACAGTTTCCACAGATACGCAGTATTTT. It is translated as CASSFSPTVSTDTQYF.

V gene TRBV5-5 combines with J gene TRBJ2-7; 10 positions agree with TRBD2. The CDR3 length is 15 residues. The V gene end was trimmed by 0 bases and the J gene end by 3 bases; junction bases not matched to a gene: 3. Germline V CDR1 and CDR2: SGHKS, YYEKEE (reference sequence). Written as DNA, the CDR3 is TGTGCCAGCAGCTTGGTTGCTAGCGGGAGCTACGAGCAGTACTTC. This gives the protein CASSLVASGSYEQYF.

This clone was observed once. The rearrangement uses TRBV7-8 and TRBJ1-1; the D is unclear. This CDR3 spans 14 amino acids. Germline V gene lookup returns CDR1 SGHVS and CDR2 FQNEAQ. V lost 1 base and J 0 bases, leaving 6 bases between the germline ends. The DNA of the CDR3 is TGTGCCAGCAGCTTAGGGCACCTGAACACTGAAGCTTTCTTT. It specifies CASSLGHLNTEAFF.

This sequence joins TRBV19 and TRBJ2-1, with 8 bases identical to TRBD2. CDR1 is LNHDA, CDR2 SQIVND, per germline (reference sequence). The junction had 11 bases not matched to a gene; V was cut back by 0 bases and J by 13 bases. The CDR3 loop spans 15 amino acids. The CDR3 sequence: CASSIEGSGGWSQFF. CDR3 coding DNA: TGTGCCAGTAGTATAGAAGGCTCGGGAGGGTGGTCCCAGTTCTTC.

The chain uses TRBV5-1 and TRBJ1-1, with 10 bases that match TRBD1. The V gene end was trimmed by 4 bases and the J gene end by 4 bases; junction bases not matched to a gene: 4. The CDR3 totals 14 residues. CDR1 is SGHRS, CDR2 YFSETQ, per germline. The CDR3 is CASSQGTGVTEAFF. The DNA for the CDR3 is TGCGCCAGCAGCCAAGGGACAGGGGTCACTGAAGCTTTCTTT. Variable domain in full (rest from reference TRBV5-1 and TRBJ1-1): KAGVTQTPRYLIKTRGQQVTLSCSPISGHRSVSWYQQTPGQGLQFLFEYFSETQRNKGNFPGRFSGRQFSNSRSEMNVSTLELGDSALYLCASSQGTGVTEAFFGQGTRLTVV.

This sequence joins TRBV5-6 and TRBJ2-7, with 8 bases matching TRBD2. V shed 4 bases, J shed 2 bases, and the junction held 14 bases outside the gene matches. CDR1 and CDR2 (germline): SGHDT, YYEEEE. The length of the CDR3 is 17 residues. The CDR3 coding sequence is TGTGCCAGCAGCCTCGGACGGGCGGGGGGCTTTACCTACGAGCAGTACTTC. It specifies CASSLGRAGGFTYEQYF.

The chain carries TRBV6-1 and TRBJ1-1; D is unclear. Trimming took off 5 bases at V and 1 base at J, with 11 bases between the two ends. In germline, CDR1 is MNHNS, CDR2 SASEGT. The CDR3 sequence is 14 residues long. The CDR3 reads CASSRGNQNTEAFF. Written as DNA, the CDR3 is TGTGCCAGCAGTCGGGGAAACCAGAACACTGAAGCTTTCTTT.

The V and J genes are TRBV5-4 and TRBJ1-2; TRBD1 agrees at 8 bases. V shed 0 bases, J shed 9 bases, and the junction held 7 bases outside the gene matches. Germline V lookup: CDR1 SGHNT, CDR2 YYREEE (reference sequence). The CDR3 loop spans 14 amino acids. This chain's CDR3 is CASSLDQGATRYTF. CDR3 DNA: TGTGCCAGCAGCTTGGACCAGGGGGCTACACGCTACACCTTC.